These T cell receptor beta chains were read from a single sample in a study of blood T cell repertoires in COVID-19. Profiling relied on immunoSEQ multiplex PCR, and the TCRdb table lists in-frame clones only, not all of them. The sample holds roughly 250,000 clones, about 88% seen once. Input material: peripheral blood. The source of these receptors is a man in his sixties who had recovered from COVID-19. Each CDR3 is given with its conserved first and last residue. A D gene is named only where the DNA matches it firmly. Expanded clones get a size class; other rows say once, few or many, or leave the size out.

v_call	j_call	d_call	clone_size	cdr3_nt	cdr3_aa
TRBV5-1	TRBJ2-2	TRBD2	.	TGCGCCAGCCGCCGCGGATTGCAGGGCGGGACTAGCCAGAACACCGGGGAGCTGTTTTTT	CASRRGLQGGTSQNTGELFF
TRBV19	TRBJ1-1	.	.	TGTGCCAGTAGTGCCGGACAAGGTGGGATGAACACTGAAGCTTTCTTT	CASSAGQGGMNTEAFF
TRBV4-2	TRBJ2-7	TRBD2	.	TGTGCCAGCAGCCAAGATCCAGGTGGACTAGCGGGGGGGGTCGAGCAGTACTTC	CASSQDPGGLAGGVEQYF
TRBV6-5	TRBJ2-3	.	.	TGTGCCAGCCAATTAGCAGGCACAGATACGCAGTATTTT	CASQLAGTDTQYF
TRBV21-1	TRBJ1-5	.	.	TGTGCCAGCAGCAAAGGGGAGGGCTATAGCAATCAGCCCCAGCATTTT	CASSKGEGYSNQPQHF
TRBV6-5	TRBJ2-5	.	once	TGTGCCAGCAGGATTGGGACACAACAAGAGACCCAGTACTTC	CASRIGTQQETQYF
TRBV12-3/TRBV12-4	TRBJ2-1	.	once	TGTGCCAGCAGTTTGGGAGCAGCCGCGGTCTTC	CASSLGAAAVF
TRBV7-9	TRBJ2-2	.	.	TGTGCCAGCAGCGAGACCCGAGGGTACACCGGGGAGCTGTTTTTT	CASSETRGYTGELFF
TRBV7-9	TRBJ2-7	.	.	TGTGCCAGCAGCTTAAAGTCCCGGGACGGGGGAACCTACGAGCAGTACTTC	CASSLKSRDGGTYEQYF
TRBV29-1	TRBJ2-1	.	once	TGCAGCGCTGAAGATTATTTTCAGTACTACAATGAGCAGTTCTTC	CSAEDYFQYYNEQFF
TRBV7-6	TRBJ1-4	TRBD1	.	TGTGCCAGCAGCTTAATCATTGGGGACAGGGAAGGAAAACTGTTTTTT	CASSLIIGDREGKLFF
TRBV19	TRBJ1-3	.	once	TGTGCCAGTAGTGCCCTCAGGGATGAAGGTGGAAACACCATATATTTT	CASSALRDEGGNTIYF
TRBV15	TRBJ2-3	.	.	TGTGCCACCAGCACAAGCGGGCGGGTGAGCACAGATACGCAGTATTTT	CATSTSGRVSTDTQYF
TRBV11-2	TRBJ2-3	TRBD1	.	TGTGCCAGCAGCTTAGAAGGGGACAGAATCACAGATACGCAGTATTTT	CASSLEGDRITDTQYF
TRBV5-1	TRBJ2-2	TRBD1	.	TGCGCCACCGAGACAGGGGAATCCGGGGAGCTGTTTTTT	CATETGESGELFF
TRBV15	TRBJ2-7	.	.	TGTGCCACCAGCAGAGATCATGGCGACAGCTACTACGAGCAGTACTTC	CATSRDHGDSYYEQYF